A single sample gave rise to the 29 T cell receptor beta chains below, sequenced in a study of shared clonotypes between healthy human individuals. Data came from immunoSEQ multiplex PCR; TCRdb stores just in-frame clones and leaves some out. The sample contains approximately 2.5 million clones, around nine tenths of which appear only once. The sample comprised naive CD4+ T cells sorted from blood. Sample subset: CD45RA+ positively selected. The receptors come from a man aged 18 to 35 in good health.

This chain connects TRBV21-1 to TRBJ1-1. TRBV21-1 is described as a pseudogene. This CDR3 has 16 residues. The CDR3 sequence: CASSKGTWGRESEAFF. For the CDR3, the DNA is TGTGCCAGCAGCAAAGGGACCTGGGGGCGGGAGTCTGAAGCTTTCTTT.

The chain couples TRBV11-3 to TRBJ2-1; the match to TRBD1 covers 12 bases. From germline, CDR1 is SGHNT and CDR2 YENEEA. With V trimmed by 0 bases and J by 5 bases, 2 bases remained unmatched. There are 16 residues in the CDR3. CDR3 protein: CASSLEGTGGHNEQFF. The CDR3 DNA reads TGTGCCAGCAGCTTAGAAGGGACAGGGGGCCACAATGAGCAGTTCTTC.

This sequence joins TRBV4-2 and TRBJ1-5, with 8 bases lining up with TRBD1. Germline assignment: CDR1 LGHNA and CDR2 YNFKEQ. J was trimmed by 2 bases and V by 0 bases; bases with no gene match: 12. This CDR3 region has 19 residues. CDR3 nucleotide sequence: TGTGCCAGCAGCCAAGATCGGACAGGGAAGGAAAAGGGCAATCAGCCCCAGCATTTT. Translated, it gives CASSQDRTGKEKGNQPQHF.

The chain couples TRBV4-1 to TRBJ1-4; D gene uncertain. Germline loops: CDR1 MGHRA, CDR2 YSYEKL. Trimming left V 2 bases short and J 7 bases short, with 14 bases between. This CDR3 contains 15 residues. Written as DNA, the CDR3 is TGCGCCAGCAGCCAACCAAATTTGGGAGGTGAAAAACTGTTTTTT. This gives the protein CASSQPNLGGEKLFF.

The chain uses TRBV28 and TRBJ2-6, with TRBD2 as a possible D gene (6 bases). The V gene lost 6 bases and the J gene lost 0 bases, with 15 bases spanning the gap. The germline CDR1 and CDR2 sequences are MDHEN and SYDVKM. CDR3 length: 17 amino acids. DNA for the CDR3: TGTGCCAGCAGCTCTATAACGGGGGTCTCTGGGGCCAACGTCCTGACTTTC. Its protein product is CASSSITGVSGANVLTF.

This chain connects TRBV2 to TRBJ2-7; D gene unclear. This CDR3 has 13 amino acids. Germline CDR1 reads SNHLY; CDR2 reads FYNNEI. Trimming left V 6 bases short and J 5 bases short, with 14 bases between. CDR3 protein: CASSPPTADEQYF. For the CDR3, the DNA is TGTGCCAGCAGCCCTCCGACGGCCGACGAGCAGTACTTC.

The gene calls are TRBV5-1 and TRBJ1-1; no definite D call. Germline CDR1 is SGHRS and CDR2 is YFSETQ. The CDR3 length is 13 residues. V was trimmed by 5 bases and J by 5 bases, leaving 13 bases between them. In DNA, the CDR3 is TGCGCCAGCAGTTTTCGACTTGGGACTGAAGCTTTCTTT. Protein sequence: CASSFRLGTEAFF.

V and J are TRBV15 and TRBJ2-3, with 8 bases lining up with TRBD2. From germline, CDR1 is LNHNV and CDR2 YYDKDF (reference sequence). After removal of 5 bases from V and 5 bases from J, the junction contained 0 bases not matched to a gene. CDR3 size: 12 residues. CDR3 protein: CATSLAGDTQYF. The CDR3 coding sequence is TGTGCCACCAGCCTAGCGGGAGATACGCAGTATTTT. Variable domain in full (rest from reference TRBV15 and TRBJ2-3): DAMVIQNPRYQVTQFGKPVTLSCSQTLNHNVMYWYQQKSSQAPKLLFHYYDKDFNNEADTPDNFQSRRPNTSFCFLDIRSPGLGDTAMYLCATSLAGDTQYFGPGTRLTVL.

With respect to this clone: The sample holds other DNA sequences that translate to the same CDR3. V and J are TRBV18 and TRBJ1-5; perhaps TRBD1 as D (5 bases). Germline V gene sequence: CDR1 KGHSH, CDR2 LQKENI. V lost 3 bases and J lost 7, with 10 bases in between. This CDR3 spans 13 amino acids. CDR3 residues: CASSPDGGQPQHF. DNA for the CDR3: TGTGCCAGCTCACCGGACGGGGGACAGCCCCAGCATTTT.

CDR3 coding DNA: TGTGCCAGCAGCTTGGTAGGTCCACCCCTCCACTTT. It translates to CASSLVGPPLHF. This sequence joins TRBV7-2 and TRBJ1-6, with no clear D. Germline lookup yields CDR1 SGHTA and CDR2 FQGNSA. The ends were cut back, 3 bases at V and 11 bases at J, with 8 bases in the middle. The CDR3 consists of 12 residues.

The rearrangement joins TRBV28 to TRBJ1-4; 8 nucleotides match TRBD1. Germline V gene lookup returns CDR1 MDHEN and CDR2 SYDVKM. J gave up 7 bases and V 3 bases, and 4 bases lay outside the gene matches. This CDR3 has 14 amino acids. The CDR3 DNA sequence: TGTGCCAGCAGTTTCCGGACAGGGATTGAAAAACTGTTTTTT. Amino acid sequence: CASSFRTGIEKLFF.

On this clone itself: Other DNA sequences within the sample encode an identical CDR3. This chain joins TRBV11-3 and TRBJ2-1; a possible D gene is TRBD1 (6 bases). Germline loops: CDR1 SGHNT, CDR2 YENEEA. V was pared by 1 base and J by 4 bases, with 11 bases between. This CDR3 comprises 15 residues. The CDR3 bases are TGTGCCAGCAGCTTAGGGCAGGGGCCGTACAATGAGCAGTTCTTC. It specifies CASSLGQGPYNEQFF.

Worth noting for this clone: Other DNA sequences from this sample encode an identical CDR3 as well. The gene calls are TRBV11-3 and TRBJ2-3, with 10 bases lining up with TRBD1. Germline V gene data show CDR1 as SGHNT and CDR2 as YENEEA. This CDR3 is 15 amino acids long. V gave up 5 bases and J gave up 3 bases; unmatched junction bases: 5. The DNA of the CDR3 is TGTGCCAGCAGCCCAGGACAGGGGGGAACAGATACGCAGTATTTT. This gives the protein CASSPGQGGTDTQYF. The variable domain in full, with the rest retrieved from reference TRBV11-3 and TRBJ2-3, is EAGVVQSPRYKIIEKKQPVAFWCNPISGHNTLYWYLQNLGQGPELLIRYENEEAVDDSQLPKDRFSAERLKGVDSTLKIQPAELGDSAVYLCASSPGQGGTDTQYFGPGTRLTVL.

J is TRBJ2-1 and V is TRBV6-1; no firm D call. CDR3 length: 13 residues. Germline V lookup: CDR1 MNHNS, CDR2 SASEGT. The V and J ends lost 8 bases and 8 bases respectively, with 16 bases between them. The CDR3 DNA sequence: TGTGCCAGCCTCGCGGAGATGATTTATGAGCAGTTCTTC. It encodes CASLAEMIYEQFF.

The chain uses TRBV4-1 and TRBJ2-7; 14 positions match TRBD2. Germline V lookup: CDR1 MGHRA, CDR2 YSYEKL. V lost 0 bases and J lost 6; bases outside the gene matches: 13. The length of the CDR3 is 19 residues. This CDR3 is CASSQDAGTSGGLKSEQYF. In DNA form, the CDR3 reads TGCGCCAGCAGCCAAGATGCCGGGACTAGCGGGGGACTAAAGAGCGAGCAGTACTTC.

This clone was detected only once. This chain connects TRBV6-1 to TRBJ2-3; D possibly matches TRBD1 or TRBD2 (5 bases each). The germline gives CDR1 MNHNS, CDR2 SASEGT. The ends were cut back, 6 bases at V and 6 bases at J, with 19 bases in the middle. CDR3 length: 15 residues. This CDR3 is CASRLGTLGADTQYF. The DNA of the CDR3 is TGTGCCAGCAGACTAGGGACCCTAGGAGCGGATACGCAGTATTTT.

V is TRBV5-1 and J is TRBJ2-3, with 8 bases matching TRBD2. Per the germline V gene, CDR1 is SGHRS and CDR2 is YFSETQ. V lost 7 bases and J lost 4; bases outside the gene matches: 8. The CDR3 length is 14 residues. The CDR3 DNA follows: TGCGCCAGCGGACCTGGACTAGCCTCAGATACGCAGTATTTT. The encoded protein is CASGPGLASDTQYF.

This clone was detected only once. The rearrangement uses TRBV2 and TRBJ2-1; TRBD2 agrees at 14 bases. This CDR3 has 15 amino acids. From germline, CDR1 is SNHLY and CDR2 FYNNEI. V was clipped by 5 bases and J by 9 bases; unmatched bases: 6. The CDR3: CASSPTSGGATEQFF. CDR3 bases: TGTGCCAGCAGTCCGACTAGCGGGGGGGCCACTGAGCAGTTCTTC.

The chain uses TRBV6-6 and TRBJ1-5, with D unresolved. The CDR3 sequence is 13 residues long. V gave up 4 bases and J gave up 0 bases, with 4 bases separating them. Germline-derived CDR1 and CDR2 are MNHNY and SVGAGI (reference sequence). The CDR3 region is CASSFDSNQPQHF. The CDR3 nucleotides read TGTGCCAGCAGTTTTGATAGCAATCAGCCCCAGCATTTT.

This clone was seen more than once but under ten times. The chain employs TRBV28 and TRBJ1-5; D not certain. V lost 8 bases to trimming and J lost 3 bases, with 11 bases between them. From germline, CDR1 is MDHEN and CDR2 SYDVKM. There are 13 residues in the CDR3. CDR3 loop: CASLGRYNQPQHF. The CDR3 DNA sequence: TGTGCCAGCCTCGGCAGATACAATCAGCCCCAGCATTTT.

J is TRBJ2-5 and V is TRBV7-2; D is possibly TRBD2 (6 bases). Trimming removed 0 bases from V and 1 base from J, with 21 bases in between. The CDR3 consists of 19 residues. From germline, CDR1 is SGHTA and CDR2 FQGNSA. Here the CDR3 reads CASSLAPTVSGGPQETQYF. Here the CDR3 DNA reads TGTGCCAGCAGCTTAGCGCCGACCGTTAGCGGAGGGCCCCAAGAGACCCAGTACTTC.

This clone was observed once. The rearrangement uses TRBV10-1 and TRBJ2-3; D not resolved. The germline V gene encodes CDR1 WNHNN and CDR2 SYGVQD (reference sequence). V was pared by 3 bases and J by 3 bases, with 7 bases between. There are 13 residues in the CDR3. CDR3 protein: CASSDGLTDTQYF. The CDR3 nucleotides are TGCGCCAGCAGTGATGGCTTGACAGATACGCAGTATTTT.

The chain recombines TRBV27 with TRBJ2-3, with D unclear. V was shortened by 4 bases and J by 4 bases, with 9 bases between the two germline ends. Germline V lookup: CDR1 MNHEY, CDR2 SMNVEV (reference sequence). This CDR3 contains 13 residues. CDR3 in DNA: TGTGCCAGCAGTTCATTCCGTGCAGATACGCAGTATTTT. Translation: CASSSFRADTQYF.

The chain recombines TRBV30 with TRBJ2-5; 9 nucleotides match TRBD2. The CDR3 extends over 13 amino acids. The V and J ends lost 6 bases and 4 bases, in that order; junction bases with no gene match: 6. The germline V gene encodes CDR1 GTSNPN and CDR2 SVGIG (reference sequence). CDR3 nucleotides: TGTGCCTGTTGGGCGGGAGGGCCAGAGACCCAGTACTTC. As protein: CACWAGGPETQYF.

The rearrangement uses TRBV5-1 and TRBJ2-5, with 8 bases aligning to TRBD1. Looked up from germline, CDR1 is SGHRS and CDR2 is YFSETQ. Unmatched junction bases numbered 9, after V lost 0 bases and J lost 5 bases. The CDR3 sequence is 16 residues long. The CDR3 reads CASSLAPQGAMETQYF. The CDR3 coding sequence is TGCGCCAGCAGCTTGGCCCCGCAGGGGGCTATGGAGACCCAGTACTTC. The full variable domain, with the rest looked up from reference TRBV5-1 and TRBJ2-5, is KAGVTQTPRYLIKTRGQQVTLSCSPISGHRSVSWYQQTPGQGLQFLFEYFSETQRNKGNFPGRFSGRQFSNSRSEMNVSTLELGDSALYLCASSLAPQGAMETQYFGPGTRLLVL.

V is TRBV29-1 and J is TRBJ2-1, with unresolved D. CDR3 length: 13 residues. The germline V and J ends were trimmed by 0 bases and 5 bases, with 8 bases remaining between them. Germline lookup yields CDR1 SQVTM and CDR2 ANQGSEA. CDR3 protein: CSVEDRLNNEQFF. The CDR3 DNA follows: TGCAGCGTTGAAGACAGGCTGAACAATGAGCAGTTCTTC.

The chain is built from TRBV4-2 and TRBJ2-3; D possibly uses TRBD1 or TRBD2 (5 bases each). This CDR3 comprises 15 residues. Germline V CDR1 and CDR2: LGHNA, YNFKEQ. V was trimmed by 4 bases and J by 6 bases, leaving 17 bases between them. The CDR3 is CASSRSRDPFDTQYF. In nucleotides, the CDR3 is TGTGCCAGCAGCCGATCGAGGGACCCCTTCGATACGCAGTATTTT.

V gene TRBV9 combines with J gene TRBJ2-5; no reliable D call. This CDR3 spans 15 amino acids. The germline CDR1 and CDR2 sequences are SGDLS and YYNGEE. V was cut by 2 bases and J by 3 bases, with 14 bases left in between. CDR3: CASSVSGALKETQYF. CDR3 nucleotide sequence: TGTGCCAGCAGCGTCTCCGGTGCCTTAAAAGAGACCCAGTACTTC.

This chain joins TRBV7-9 and TRBJ2-5; unclear D gene. CDR3 length: 14 residues. Germline-derived CDR1 and CDR2 are SEHNR and FQNEAQ (reference sequence). V lost 1 base, J lost 5 bases, and 11 bases lay in between. This chain's CDR3 is CASSLEYSWETQYF. CDR3 nucleotides: TGTGCCAGCAGCTTAGAGTATAGCTGGGAGACCCAGTACTTC.